The text below deals with one T cell receptor beta chain. The antigen is unknown. Germline V gene data show CDR1 as MNHEY and CDR2 as SMNVEV (reference sequence). Trimming cost V 6 bases and J 9 bases, with 14 bases left between them. The CDR3 loop spans 12 amino acids. The data stem from a study of T cells after yellow fever vaccination. Study-level points and caveats: Reappearing after the booster were most of the clones from primary vaccination (96% CD4, 85% to 90% CD8).

In TCRdb, the 5' RACE reads were re-called with MiXCR into one record per CDR3 protein. This table has just under 600,000 distinct CDR3 sequences, roughly 14% appearing once. The sequencing here drew on PBMCs, taken on the day of the yellow fever booster vaccination. The receptor was derived from a man aged 25 to 45 who received the YFV17D yellow fever vaccine. The chain employs TRBV27 and TRBJ2-5; TRBD1 might be the D (5 bases). For the CDR3, the DNA is TGTGCCAGCAGACCCCCCCTAGGGGCCCAGTACTTC. This encodes CASRPPLGAQYF.